Detailed here is one T cell receptor beta chain. What this receptor recognizes is not known. No per-base quality is available; no much larger clone lies one base away. The sample originates from a study of blood T cell repertoires in COVID-19 (TCRdb year 2020). About the investigation overall: Collaborator samples came from the United States, Italy and Spain and covered acute and convalescent phases of COVID-19. The prospective study material was composed of cDNA or gDNA derived from T cells, B-cell-depleted T cells, or PBMCs. Deeply sampled blood TCRbeta repertoires from subjects exposed to, actively infected with, or recovered from COVID-19 were included in the dataset. The repertoires were released in a freely available public database meant as a resource for research on the immune response to SARS-CoV-2. The samples were drawn from the first 160 participants of the ongoing ImmuneRACE study and from roughly 1,300 subjects provided by 6 global collaborators. A de-identified subject ID, COVID-19 status, age in years and sex were almost always included in the sample metadata. Where available, HLA class I and class II types were taken from metadata supplied by the sample provider and were not determined by assay-based typing.

One collaborating source in Seattle enrolled patients during active infection and followed them longitudinally through the course of disease. Collaborating institutions collected whole blood in K2EDTA tubes following their own protocols. For TCRbeta analysis, collaborators shipped samples as frozen whole blood, isolated PBMCs, or DNA extracted from either of those sample types. CDR1 and CDR2 are drawn from the germline V gene (reference sequence): LGHDT, YNNKEL. After removal of 0 bases from V and 0 bases from J, the junction retains 5 bases not matched to a gene. From its cysteine to its phenylalanine, the CDR3 spans 16 amino acids. Only the CDR3 part of the read is kept: 48 bases, read in frame from the first base. The paper's findings and limits, for the study overall: How much clinical and demographic metadata was included differed by source and by participant, and the metadata was provided uncurated.

TCRbeta CDR3 regions were amplified from genomic DNA using the immunoSEQ Assay, a bias-controlled multiplex PCR. The original pipeline was this. Nucleated cell counts per sample were estimated from amplification of reference gene primers within the assay. To quantify the absolute abundance of each unique TCRbeta CDR3 rearrangement, sequence reads were collapsed and filtered. Productive Simpson clonality was computed per sample as the square root of Simpson's diversity index over productive rearrangements. Sourced from immuneACCESS, this table was stored by TCRdb with only in-frame sequences that have V and J called. A share of the clones is absent; for the studies checked, an unresolved V gene accounts for under half, and the remainder has no known explanation. V and J calls and clone size are those listed in that table; D and trimming were worked out from the DNA. The sample has 90,000 to 100,000 clones on record, around 90% of them singletons. The ten most abundant clones make up about 5% of the sample.

The sequencing sample was made of peripheral blood. The chain links TRBV3-1 (or the pseudogene TRBV3-2) with TRBJ2-7; TRBD2 agrees with 7 junctional bases. This clonotype was obtained from a man in his 60s with COVID-19, enrolled during active disease. The CDR3 here reads CASSQDGLVNSYEQYF. The base sequence is TGTGCCAGCAGCCAAGATGGACTAGTGAACTCCTACGAGCAGTACTTC.